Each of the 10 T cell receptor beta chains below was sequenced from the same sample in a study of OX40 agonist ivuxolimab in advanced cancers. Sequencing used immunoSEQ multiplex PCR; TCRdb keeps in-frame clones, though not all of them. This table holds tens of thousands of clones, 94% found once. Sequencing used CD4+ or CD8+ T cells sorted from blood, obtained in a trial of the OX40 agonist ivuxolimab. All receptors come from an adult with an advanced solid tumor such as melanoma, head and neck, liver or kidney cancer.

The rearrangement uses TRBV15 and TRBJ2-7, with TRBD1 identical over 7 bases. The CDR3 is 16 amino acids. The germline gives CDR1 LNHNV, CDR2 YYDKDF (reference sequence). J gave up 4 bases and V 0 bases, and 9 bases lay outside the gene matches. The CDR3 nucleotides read TGTGCCACCAGCAGAGATCGGCCGACAGGGCCTTACGAGCAGTACTTC. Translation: CATSRDRPTGPYEQYF.

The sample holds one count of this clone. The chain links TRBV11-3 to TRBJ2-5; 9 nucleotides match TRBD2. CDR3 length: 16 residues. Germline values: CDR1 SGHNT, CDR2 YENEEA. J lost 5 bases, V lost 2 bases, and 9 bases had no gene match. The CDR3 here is CASSLLYAGGMETQYF. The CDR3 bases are TGTGCCAGCAGCTTACTTTACGCGGGAGGGATGGAGACCCAGTACTTC.

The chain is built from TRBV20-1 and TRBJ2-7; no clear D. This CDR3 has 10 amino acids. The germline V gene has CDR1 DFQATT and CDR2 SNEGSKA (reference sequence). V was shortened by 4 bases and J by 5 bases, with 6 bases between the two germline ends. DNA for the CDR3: TGCAGTGCTAAGGGTGACGAGCAGTACTTC. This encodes CSAKGDEQYF.

The CDR3 nucleotides are TGTGCCAGCAGCTTGGGCTGGACTAGCGGCGATGAGCAGTTCTTC. Protein: CASSLGWTSGDEQFF. The chain links TRBV5-5 to TRBJ2-1, with TRBD2 matching over 10 bases. The germline CDR1 and CDR2 sequences are SGHKS and YYEKEE (reference sequence). The junction had 5 bases not matched to a gene; V was cut back by 0 bases and J by 8 bases. The CDR3 has 15 residues.

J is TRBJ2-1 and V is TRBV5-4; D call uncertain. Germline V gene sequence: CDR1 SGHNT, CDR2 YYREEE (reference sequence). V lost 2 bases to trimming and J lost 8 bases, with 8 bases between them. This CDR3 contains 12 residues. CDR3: CASSLDRDEQFF. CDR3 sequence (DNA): TGTGCCAGCAGCTTAGACCGAGATGAGCAGTTCTTC.

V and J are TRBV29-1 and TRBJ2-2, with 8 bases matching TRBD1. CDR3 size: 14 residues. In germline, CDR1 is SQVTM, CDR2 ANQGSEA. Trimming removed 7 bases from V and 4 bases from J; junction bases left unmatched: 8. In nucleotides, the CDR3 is TGCAGCGGGCAGGGGGCGCAGGGCACCGGGGAGCTGTTTTTT. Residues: CSGQGAQGTGELFF.

In DNA form, the CDR3 reads TGTGCCAGCAGGGAACGGGACTCCTACAACAATGAGCAGTTCTTC. It encodes CASRERDSYNNEQFF. This chain joins TRBV7-2 and TRBJ2-1; tentative D call: TRBD2 (6 bases). The CDR3 spans 15 residues. Germline V gene lookup returns CDR1 SGHTA and CDR2 FQGNSA. Trimming shortened V by 6 bases and J by 5 bases, and 17 bases separated the two germline ends.

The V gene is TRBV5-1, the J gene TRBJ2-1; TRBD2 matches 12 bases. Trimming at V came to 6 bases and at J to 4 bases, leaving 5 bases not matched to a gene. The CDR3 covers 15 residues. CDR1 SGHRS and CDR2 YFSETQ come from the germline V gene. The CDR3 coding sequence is TGCGCCAGCAATAGACTAGCGGGAGATTACAATGAGCAGTTCTTC. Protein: CASNRLAGDYNEQFF.

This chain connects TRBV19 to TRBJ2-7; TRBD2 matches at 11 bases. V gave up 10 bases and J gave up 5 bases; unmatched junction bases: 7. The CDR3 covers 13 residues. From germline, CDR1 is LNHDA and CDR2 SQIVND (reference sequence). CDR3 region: CATQLAGANEQYF. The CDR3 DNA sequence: TGTGCCACCCAACTAGCGGGAGCGAACGAGCAGTACTTC.

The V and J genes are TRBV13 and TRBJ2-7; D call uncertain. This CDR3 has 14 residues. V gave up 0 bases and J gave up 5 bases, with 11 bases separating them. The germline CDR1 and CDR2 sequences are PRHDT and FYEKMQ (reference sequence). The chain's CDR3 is CASSLGGSVDEQYF. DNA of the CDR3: TGTGCCAGCAGCTTAGGGGGGTCAGTGGACGAGCAGTACTTC.